This T cell receptor (beta chain) was sequenced in a study of T-cell reconstitution after alpha-beta-depleted transplantation in children. The authors prepared the TCRbeta library with unique molecular identifiers. From the PCR reads, TCRdb called clonotypes with MiXCR, one entry per CDR3 protein. Of around 490,000 distinct CDR3 sequences in the sample, approximately 10% were seen once. The V gene's germline CDR1 is LNHDA and CDR2 SQIVND (reference sequence). The CDR3 runs to 16 residues. Trimming took off 6 bases at V and 3 bases at J, with 20 bases between the two ends. This specimen was PBMCs, mostly from graft donor cells, taken 180 days after TCRalphabeta/CD19-depleted stem cell transplant. This TCR derives from a female patient aged 2-9 years who had a stem cell transplant for aplastic anemia, so the T cells may come from the graft donor. V gene TRBV19 combines with J gene TRBJ1-2; D may be TRBD1 (5 bases). The CDR3 sequence: CASSLHNGGIHYGYTF. As DNA, the CDR3 is TGTGCCAGTAGCCTACATAATGGGGGGATTCACTATGGCTACACCTTC.